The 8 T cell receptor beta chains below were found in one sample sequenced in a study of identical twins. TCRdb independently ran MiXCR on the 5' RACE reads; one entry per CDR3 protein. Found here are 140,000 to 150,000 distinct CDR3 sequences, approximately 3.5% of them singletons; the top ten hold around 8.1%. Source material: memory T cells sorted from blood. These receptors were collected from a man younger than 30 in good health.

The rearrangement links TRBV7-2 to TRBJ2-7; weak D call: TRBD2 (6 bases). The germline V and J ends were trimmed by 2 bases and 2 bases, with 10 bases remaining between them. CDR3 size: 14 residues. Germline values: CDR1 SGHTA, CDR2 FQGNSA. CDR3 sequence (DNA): TGTGCCAGCAGCTTACTAGCGCCTACCTACGAGCAGTACTTC. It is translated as CASSLLAPTYEQYF.

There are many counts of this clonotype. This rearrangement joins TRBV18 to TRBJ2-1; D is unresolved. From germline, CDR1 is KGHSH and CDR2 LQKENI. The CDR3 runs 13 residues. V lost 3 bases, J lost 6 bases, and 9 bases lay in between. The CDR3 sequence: CASSPQERNEQFF. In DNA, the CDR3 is TGTGCCAGCTCACCTCAAGAACGCAATGAGCAGTTCTTC.

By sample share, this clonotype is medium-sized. The CDR3: CASSSDRGPAYEQYF. The DNA of the CDR3 is TGCGCCAGCAGCTCAGACAGGGGGCCAGCCTACGAGCAGTACTTC. This chain joins TRBV5-1 and TRBJ2-7; 10 bases agree with TRBD1. The CDR3 runs 15 residues. V shed 3 bases and J 2 bases; nucleotides not matched to a gene: 5. CDR1 is SGHRS, CDR2 YFSETQ, per germline.

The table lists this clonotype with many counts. The chain's CDR3 is CASSTTSGRPGELFF. In DNA, the CDR3 is TGTGCCAGCAGTACTACTAGCGGGAGACCCGGGGAGCTGTTTTTT. The gene calls are TRBV12-3 or TRBV12-4 and TRBJ2-2, with 11 bases lining up with TRBD2. Germline trimming cut 5 bases from V and 6 bases from J; bases unmatched to any gene: 5. CDR3 length: 15 residues.

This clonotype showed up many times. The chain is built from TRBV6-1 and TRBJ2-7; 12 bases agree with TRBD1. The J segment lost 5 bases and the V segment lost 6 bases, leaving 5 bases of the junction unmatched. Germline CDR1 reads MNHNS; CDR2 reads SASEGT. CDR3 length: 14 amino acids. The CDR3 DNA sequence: TGTGCCAGCAGAGGGACAGGGGGCTTCAACGAGCAGTACTTC. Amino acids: CASRGTGGFNEQYF.

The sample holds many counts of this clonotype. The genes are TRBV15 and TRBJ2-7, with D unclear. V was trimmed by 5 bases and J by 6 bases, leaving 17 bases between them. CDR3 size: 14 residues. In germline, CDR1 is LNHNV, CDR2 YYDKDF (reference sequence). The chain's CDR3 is CATSPAPAGGEQYF. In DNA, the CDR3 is TGTGCCACCAGCCCGGCCCCAGCAGGCGGCGAGCAGTACTTC. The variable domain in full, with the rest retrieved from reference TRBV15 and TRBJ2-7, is DAMVIQNPRYQVTQFGKPVTLSCSQTLNHNVMYWYQQKSSQAPKLLFHYYDKDFNNEADTPDNFQSRRPNTSFCFLDIRSPGLGDTAMYLCATSPAPAGGEQYFGPGTRLTVT.

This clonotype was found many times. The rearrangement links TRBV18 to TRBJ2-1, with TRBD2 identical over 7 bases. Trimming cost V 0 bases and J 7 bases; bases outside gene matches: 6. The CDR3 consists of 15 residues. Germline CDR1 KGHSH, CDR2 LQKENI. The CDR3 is CASSPPRREGNEQFF. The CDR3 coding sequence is TGTGCCAGCTCACCACCGAGAAGGGAGGGAAATGAGCAGTTCTTC.

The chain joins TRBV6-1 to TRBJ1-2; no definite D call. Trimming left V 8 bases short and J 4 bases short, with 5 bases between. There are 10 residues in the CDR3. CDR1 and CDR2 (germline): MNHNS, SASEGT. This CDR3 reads CASATYGYTF. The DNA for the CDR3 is TGTGCCAGCGCCACCTATGGCTACACCTTC.